This T cell receptor (beta chain) was sequenced for a study of T cell repertoires in cytomegalovirus infection (dated 2019 in TCRdb). Broadly, across the study: Donor HLA type was relevant to the analysis, because carriage of CMV infection together with the matching HLA type was indicated by public TCR beta signatures. Paper-wide results and their limitations: The ex vivo response was dominated by HLA-C-restricted CMV-specific TCR beta clonotypes, and the single most frequent clonotype in two of eight donors was supplied by these HLA-C-restricted clonotypes. Cumulative frequency of public TCR beta family members discriminated carriers of CMV infection plus the relevant HLA type in this cohort and an independent roughly 350-donor cohort.

The sequencer was an Illumina HiSeq 1500. TCRdb applied fastp at Q25 and MiXCR to the public reads, then kept only in-frame beta chains. Identical CDR3 proteins give one entry, which carries the most common genes and DNA. Across this sample there are about 490,000 distinct CDR3 sequences, with 10% to 12% seen only once. Clones ranked in the top ten supply roughly 10% of the sample. A remark on this clonotype: There is no known antigen for this receptor. No base quality information exists; no much larger clone differs at one position.

The germline V gene encodes CDR1 GTSNPN and CDR2 SVGIG (reference sequence). From cysteine to phenylalanine, the CDR3 is 15 amino acids long. The CDR3 DNA has 45 bases and is translated from base 1. The junction carries 15 bases between V and J, which are trimmed by 0 bases and 6 bases respectively. The sequence came from a human donor in good health (CMV status not recorded). Some clones in this sample may be carry-over from other donors' samples. The specimen was PBMCs. The rearranged segments are TRBV30 and TRBJ2-1; TRBD2 is possibly the D segment (6 matching bases). In nucleotide form, the sequence is TGTGCCTGGAGTGTAGCCTTTGGAGGGGTCAATGAGCAGTTCTTC. Translated, it reads CAWSVAFGGVNEQFF.